This T cell receptor (beta chain) comes out of a study of regulatory T cells in long-lasting Graves disease. As for the study in general: The study enrolled newly diagnosed Graves' patients on antithyroid drugs under 3 months.

CDR3 length: 16 residues. V was trimmed by 6 bases and J by 2 bases, leaving 19 bases between them. The V gene's germline CDR1 is MDHEN and CDR2 SYDVKM. HTBI primers from iRepertoire and Arm-PCR of CDR3 regions yielded the TCR beta libraries. Study processing details: Roughly 65 TRBV and roughly 15 TRBJ segments were identified across samples. TCRdb recomputed calls from the multiplex PCR reads with MiXCR, one row per CDR3 protein. The V and J calls here are based on TCRdb, not the publication. This table has fewer than 650,000 distinct CDR3 sequences, 15% to 20% appearing once. This clonotype was seen at least ten times. Time point meaning: newly diagnosed GD, antithyroid drugs for less than 3 months. PBMC-derived RNA was used for the TCR library. These same records also appear under a second study, on T cells in Graves' hyperthyroidism and ophthalmopathy. As that report states: For Graves' hyperthyroidism to be stable, ophthalmopathy could not progress within 18 months. Most thyroid clonotypes that were expanded above 0.001 also turned up in blood.

The sample in question was peripheral blood mononuclear cells (PBMCs), obtained at new diagnosis, from a patient treated with antithyroid drugs. The chain uses TRBV28 and TRBJ1-1; D is ambiguous. The origin of this receptor is a young man with Graves disease. CDR3 nucleotide sequence: TGTGCCAGCAGACCCGGGTGGCCGGGAGGAAACACTGAAGCTTTCTTT. This sequence encodes CASRPGWPGGNTEAFF.